This T cell receptor (beta chain) originates from a study of cytomegalovirus exposure and HLA in healthy donors. Points from the study as a whole: A later analysis reported that several of the most significant clusters appeared to be linked to common viral pathogens, among them Epstein-Barr virus. It was confirmed in vitro that a few of the CMV-associated chains were specific for CMV antigens. Whilst most TCR sequences proved rare, a subset of public TCRs occurred across many donors. It was about 150 TCR beta chains that were listed as cytomegalovirus-associated.

Amplification used 60 Vbeta primers and 13 Jbeta primers. The assay was immunoSEQ multiplex PCR, and TCRdb's table has in-frame clones only and misses some. Counted here are about 230,000 clones, 85% occurring once; the ten biggest clones make up roughly 0.22%. Comments on this clone: The antigen is unknown.

The sample consisted of PBMCs. The clonotype originates from a girl aged 2 to 9 in good health and CMV-seronegative.

This CDR3 is CAISEELGETQYF. The CDR3 region has the DNA TGTGCCATCAGTGAAGAACTCGGGGAGACCCAGTACTTC. This sequence joins TRBV10-3 and TRBJ2-5; D not certain. Looked up from germline, CDR1 is ENHRY and CDR2 is SYGVKD. V lost 3 bases and J 5 bases, leaving 10 bases between the germline ends. The CDR3 totals 13 residues.